This T cell receptor (beta chain) was sequenced in a study of shared clonotypes between healthy human individuals. Findings and caveats of the study: Generation probabilities were higher for clonotypes shared across all four sorted-subset donors than for unshared ones. Larger estimated richness was generally recorded for naive subsets relative to memory subsets. The authors expected sequencing depth to affect clonotype sharing among donors.

A note on this clone: Antigen specificity is unknown.

The V gene's germline CDR1 is SGHDT and CDR2 YYEEEE. This CDR3 is built from 11 residues. The V gene lost 4 bases and the J gene lost 0 bases, with 0 bases spanning the gap. Splitting of each subset's genomic DNA was done evenly across several immunoSEQ plates. Sequencing was performed with immunoSEQ multiplex PCR; in TCRdb, only in-frame clones are kept and a portion is missing. Among about 1.1 million clones, 78% were seen once, and the ten largest hold around 0.47%. V usage is TRBV5-6 and J usage is TRBJ2-3, with D uncertain. This sequence originates from a man between 18 and 29 years old in good health. Some clones in this sample may be carry-over from other donors' samples. Input material: memory CD4+ T cells from PBMCs. Subset specified: CD45RA-negative fraction. CDR3 in DNA: TGTGCCAGCAGCAGCACAGATACGCAGTATTTT. Protein sequence: CASSSTDTQYF.